What follows are 21 T cell receptor beta chains derived from one specimen sequenced in a study of T cells in women clearing cervical HPV infection. Method: immunoSEQ multiplex PCR; TCRdb's copy keeps in-frame clones and lacks some. Its clone listing holds some 25,000 clones. The sample taken for sequencing was blood buffy coat. These TCRs come from a woman between 18 and 70 years old with a cervical HPV16 infection that either progressed to CIN3+ or cleared (not recorded which).

As for this clone: The read stops 3 residues short of the end of the CDR3; the missing end is completed from the germline J gene. The J gene is TRBJ1-1, the V gene TRBV5-1; the D is unclear. This CDR3 is built from 12 residues. CDR1 SGHRS and CDR2 YFSETQ come from the germline V gene. This CDR3 reads CASSVEKHEAFF. The CDR3 bases that were read are TGCGCCAGCAGCGTGGAGAAGCACGAA.

Regarding this clone: The CDR3 end falls 3 residues outside the read, so it is completed with the germline J gene. The chain links TRBV5-1 to TRBJ1-2; 8 bases line up with TRBD1. Germline V gene sequence: CDR1 SGHRS, CDR2 YFSETQ. The CDR3 spans 14 residues. The trim removed 0 bases at V and 3 bases at J, leaving 1 base unmatched. CDR3 bases read: TGCGCCAGCAGCTTGGACAGGGGGTACTATGGC. Amino acids: CASSLDRGYYG. In full, the CDR3 reads CASSLDRGYYGYTF.

Concerning this clone: The CDR3 extends 3 residues past the end of the read, so its final part is completed from the germline J gene. The rearrangement links TRBV7-7 to TRBJ2-5; TRBD1 matches 9 bases. V shed 3 bases, J shed 7 bases, and the junction held 6 bases outside the gene matches. The CDR3 loop spans 14 amino acids. CDR1 SSHAT and CDR2 FNYEAQ come from the germline V gene (reference sequence). Partial CDR3 DNA: TGTGCCAGCAGCTTGGGACAGGGAACGGGGACC. It is translated as CASSLGQGTGT. Given in full, the CDR3 is CASSLGQGTGTQYF.

Points on this clone: The read comes to an end 3 residues before the CDR3 does, leaving the germline J gene to fill in the end. The gene calls are TRBV20-1 and TRBJ1-5; weak D call: TRBD1 (5 bases). The germline V and J ends were trimmed by 5 bases and 3 bases, with 8 bases remaining between them. The CDR3 runs 12 residues. Germline assignment: CDR1 DFQATT and CDR2 SNEGSKA (reference sequence). Incomplete CDR3 DNA: TGCAGTGCTCGGGGGTCCAATCAGCCC. Translation: CSARGSNQP. Given in full, the CDR3 is CSARGSNQPQHF.

A remark on this clone: Read sequence stops 3 residues before the CDR3 end, and the germline J gene provides the missing end. The V and J genes are TRBV6-1 and TRBJ1-1, with D maybe TRBD1 (5 bases). Deletions cut 4 bases from V and 5 bases from J, with 11 bases between. The germline CDR1 and CDR2 sequences are MNHNS and SASEGT. The CDR3 is made up of 13 amino acids. CDR3 protein: CASSVWGGTEAFF. The sequenced part of the CDR3 DNA is TGTGCCAGCAGTGTTTGGGGGGGGACTGAA.

In regard to this clone: The read finishes 3 residues shy of the CDR3 end, and the germline J gene is used to complete it. The genes are TRBV5-1 and TRBJ1-4; D not certain. Germline assignment: CDR1 SGHRS and CDR2 YFSETQ. CDR3 size: 15 residues. V was shortened by 4 bases and J by 2 bases, with 12 bases between the two germline ends. Partial CDR3 DNA: TGCGCCAGCAGCCCGACGGGTGCCACTAATGAAAAA. This encodes CASSPTGATNEK. The full CDR3 protein reads CASSPTGATNEKLFF.

With respect to this clone: The read ends 3 residues early relative to the CDR3; the germline J gene fills the gap. The rearrangement links TRBV30 to TRBJ2-3; weak D call: TRBD2 (6 bases). Germline values: CDR1 GTSNPN, CDR2 SVGIG (reference sequence). V was clipped by 3 bases and J by 3 bases, with 10 bases between them. The CDR3 has 13 residues. The CDR3 DNA, read in part, is TGTGCCTGGAGCCTTCGGGGGACAGATACG. This codes for CAWSLRGTDT. The full CDR3 sequence reads CAWSLRGTDTQYF.

The CDR3 is CASSLVGANTEAFF. The CDR3 bases that were read are TGTGCCAGCAGCTTGGTGGGGGCGAACACTGAA. The chain couples TRBV5-5 to TRBJ1-1; D might be TRBD1 (6 bases). From the germline J gene comes the end of the CDR3, since the read stops 3 residues before it. V lost 0 bases to trimming and J lost 1 base, with 7 bases between them. CDR3 size: 14 residues. Germline V lookup: CDR1 SGHKS, CDR2 YYEKEE (reference sequence).

About this clone itself: The sequenced fragment ends 3 residues before the CDR3 boundary, so the rest is inferred from the germline J gene. The chain has TRBV19 and TRBJ1-2; D unclear. With 6 bases removed from V and 0 bases from J, the gap between germline ends came to 11 bases. The CDR3 is made up of 14 amino acids. Germline V gives CDR1 LNHDA, CDR2 SQIVND (reference sequence). The sequenced part of the CDR3 DNA is TGTGCCAGTAGCAGAGGCAGGCCTAACTATGGC. Protein product: CASSRGRPNYG. The complete CDR3 protein is CASSRGRPNYGYTF.

About this clone: The CDR3 end is not reached by the read, which stops 3 residues before it; the germline J gene fills it in. The chain links TRBV20-1 to TRBJ2-7; TRBD2 matches 16 bases. The V gene's germline CDR1 is DFQATT and CDR2 SNEGSKA (reference sequence). Trimming removed 0 bases from V and 3 bases from J; junction bases left unmatched: 11. The CDR3 consists of 19 residues. The sequenced CDR3 bases are TGCAGTGCTAGAGATCAGGGACTAGCGGGAGGGCGAGGGGACTACGAG. As protein: CSARDQGLAGGRGDYE. The whole CDR3 protein is CSARDQGLAGGRGDYEQYF.

Regarding this clone: The read comes to an end 3 residues before the CDR3 does, leaving the germline J gene to fill in the end. This sequence joins TRBV12-5 and TRBJ2-1; D might be TRBD1 or TRBD2, each matching 5 bases. From germline, CDR1 is LGHNT and CDR2 FRNRAP. V was cut by 7 bases and J by 7 bases, with 11 bases left in between. The CDR3 spans 12 residues. CDR3 DNA, as far as it was read: TGTGCTAGTGCCCTTGAGGGGAATGAG. It yields the protein CASALEGNE. The full CDR3 sequence reads CASALEGNEQFF.

As to this clone: The CDR3 end is not reached by the read, which stops 3 residues before it; the germline J gene fills it in. This sequence joins TRBV7-2 and TRBJ1-1; D possibly corresponds to TRBD1 (5 bases). The V end lost 0 bases, the J end lost 0 bases, and 8 bases lay between the germline ends. Germline CDR1 SGHTA, CDR2 FQGNSA. CDR3 length: 15 amino acids. CDR3 bases read: TGTGCCAGCAGCTTAGCCTCAGGGATGAACACTGAA. Translating it yields CASSLASGMNTE. From start to end, the CDR3 is CASSLASGMNTEAFF.

This clone ranks as medium-sized (0.01 to 0.1%) in terms of frequency. The observed sequence ends 3 residues before the CDR3 terminus, with the missing tail filled in from the germline J gene. This chain joins TRBV2 and TRBJ2-2; 7 bases are a match to TRBD2. The V gene's germline CDR1 is SNHLY and CDR2 FYNNEI. The CDR3 runs to 16 residues. The V segment lost 6 bases and the J segment 0 bases; nucleotides outside the gene matches: 7. The DNA read from the CDR3 is TGTGCCAGCAGCGCCGGGCTAGCGGCGAACACCGGGGAG. As protein: CASSAGLAANTGE. The full CDR3 is CASSAGLAANTGELFF.

About this clone: The read is 3 residues too short to cover the CDR3 end, so that end is filled in from the germline J gene. The V gene is TRBV29-1, the J gene TRBJ2-7; D possibly corresponds to TRBD2 (6 bases). In germline, CDR1 is SQVTM, CDR2 ANQGSEA. The CDR3 sequence is 15 residues long. V was trimmed by 5 bases and J by 3 bases, leaving 20 bases between them. CDR3 bases read: TGCAGCGTTCGACCAGCGGGCCTTCCCTTCTACGAG. Its translation: CSVRPAGLPFYE. The whole CDR3 sequence is CSVRPAGLPFYEQYF.

With respect to this clone: With the read ending 3 residues before the CDR3 end, the germline J gene is used to fill in that end. This rearrangement joins TRBV18 to TRBJ2-2, with D tentatively TRBD2 (6 bases). This CDR3 has 16 amino acids. Germline V lookup: CDR1 KGHSH, CDR2 LQKENI. The sequenced part of the CDR3 DNA is TGTGCCAGCTCACCTAGCGGAGGGCTGAATAATGAAAAG. Amino acids: CASSPSGGLNNEK. The whole CDR3 reads CASSPSGGLNNEKLFF.

In the case of this clone: From the germline J gene comes the end of the CDR3, since the read stops 3 residues before it. The V gene is TRBV7-9, the J gene TRBJ1-1; 8 positions match TRBD1. The CDR3 loop spans 13 amino acids. The germline V gene encodes CDR1 SEHNR and CDR2 FQNEAQ (reference sequence). The CDR3 loop is CASNQNSGGDAFF. Incomplete CDR3 DNA: TGTGCCAGCAACCAAAATTCAGGGGGCGAC. The full variable domain, completed using reference TRBV7-9 and TRBJ1-1, is DTGVSQNPRHKITKRGQNVTFRCDPISEHNRLYWYRQTLGQGPEFLTYFQNEAQLEKSRLLSDRFSAERPKGSFSTLEIQRTEQGDSAMYLCASNQNSGGDAFFGQGTRLTVV.

This clone is classed as medium-sized (0.01 to 0.1%) by frequency. Sequencing ends 3 residues short of the CDR3 end; the germline J gene provides the rest. This rearrangement joins TRBV5-5 to TRBJ1-4, with 7 bases matching TRBD1. Unmatched junction bases numbered 10, after V lost 3 bases and J lost 8 bases. The germline CDR1 and CDR2 sequences are SGHKS and YYEKEE (reference sequence). This CDR3 spans 15 amino acids. The CDR3 bases that were read are TGTGCCAGCAGCTCCCGGACAGGATTTCAAGAAAAA. Translated: CASSSRTGFQEK. In full, the CDR3 is CASSSRTGFQEKLFF.

Details on this clone: The read finishes 3 residues shy of the CDR3 end, and the germline J gene is used to complete it. The rearrangement joins TRBV18 to TRBJ2-7; D is uncertain. Germline V gene data show CDR1 as KGHSH and CDR2 as LQKENI. The ends were cut back, 5 bases at V and 3 bases at J, with 8 bases in the middle. This CDR3 spans 12 amino acids. The CDR3 region is CASSVASYEQYF. The covered CDR3 bases are TGTGCCAGCTCAGTTGCTAGCTACGAG. The full variable domain, rest sourced from reference TRBV18 and TRBJ2-7, is NAGVMQNPRHLVRRRGQEARLRCSPMKGHSHVYWYRQLPEEGLKFMVYLQKENIIDESGMPKERFSAEFPKEGPSILRIQQVVRGDSAAYFCASSVASYEQYFGPGTRLTVT.

CDR3 bases read: TGTGCCAGTAGCCTCCTCGGGGGGAAGAATCAGCCC. Protein: CASSLLGGKNQP. The full CDR3 sequence reads CASSLLGGKNQPQHF. This rearrangement joins TRBV19 to TRBJ1-5; maybe TRBD1 (5 bases). The read terminates 3 residues ahead of where the CDR3 ends, so the germline J gene completes it. CDR3 size: 15 residues. Germline assignment: CDR1 LNHDA and CDR2 SQIVND (reference sequence). The germline V and J ends were trimmed by 6 bases and 4 bases, with 16 bases remaining between them.

About this clone itself: The CDR3 is cut off 3 residues early in the read; its end comes from the germline J gene. The chain uses TRBV5-1 and TRBJ1-6, with D uncertain. V lost 0 bases and J 5 bases, leaving 9 bases between the germline ends. The CDR3 has 15 residues. The V gene's germline CDR1 is SGHRS and CDR2 YFSETQ. The CDR3: CASSLGRVDNSPLHF. The sequenced part of the CDR3 DNA is TGCGCCAGCAGCTTGGGAAGGGTCGATAATTCACCC.

The DNA read from the CDR3 is TGTGCCAGCAGCCCGGGGGACAGAGGGGAAAAA. Encoded protein: CASSPGDRGEK. From start to end, the CDR3 is CASSPGDRGEKLFF. The chain links TRBV5-6 to TRBJ1-4; 7 positions agree with TRBD1. The read terminates 3 residues ahead of where the CDR3 ends, so the germline J gene completes it. CDR3 size: 14 residues. Germline CDR1 reads SGHDT; CDR2 reads YYEEEE. Germline trimming cut 4 bases from V and 8 bases from J; bases unmatched to any gene: 8.